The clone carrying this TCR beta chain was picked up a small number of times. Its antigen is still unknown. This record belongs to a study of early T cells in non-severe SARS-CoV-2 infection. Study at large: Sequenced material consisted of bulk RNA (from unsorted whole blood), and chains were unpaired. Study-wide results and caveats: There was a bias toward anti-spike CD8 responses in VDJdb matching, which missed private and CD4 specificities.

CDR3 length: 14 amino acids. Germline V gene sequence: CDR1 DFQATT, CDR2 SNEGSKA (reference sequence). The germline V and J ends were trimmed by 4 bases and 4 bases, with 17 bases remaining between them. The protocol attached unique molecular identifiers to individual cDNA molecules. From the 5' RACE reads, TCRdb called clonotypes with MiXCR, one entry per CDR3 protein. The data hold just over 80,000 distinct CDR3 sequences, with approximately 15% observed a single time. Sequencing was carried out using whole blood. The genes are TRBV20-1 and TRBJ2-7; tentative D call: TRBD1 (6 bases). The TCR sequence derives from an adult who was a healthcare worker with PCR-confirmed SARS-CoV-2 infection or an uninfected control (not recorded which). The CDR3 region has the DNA TGCAGTGCTACCAGCCCCGGGACAAGTTACGAGCAGTACTTC. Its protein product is CSATSPGTSYEQYF.